The next 15 T cell receptor beta chains were all read from a single sample in a study of blood T cell repertoires in COVID-19 (dated by TCRdb to about 2020). Library construction relied on the immunoSEQ multiplex PCR assay. In its TCRdb copy, this immuneACCESS table keeps in-frame sequences only and misses some clones. Where compared with another copy, unresolved V genes explain less than half of these, and the others have no known cause. Here the sample has tens of thousands of clones; more than 90% occur a single time. Roughly 6% of the sample lies in the top ten. Input material: peripheral blood. The receptors come from a man in his fifties or sixties with active COVID-19.

The rearrangement links TRBV6-5 to TRBJ2-7, with TRBD2 as a possible D gene (6 bases). The CDR3 totals 13 residues. Germline values: CDR1 MNHEY, CDR2 SVGAGI. The V end lost 5 bases, the J end lost 2 bases, and 10 bases lay between the germline ends. Written as DNA, the CDR3 is TGTGCCAGCAGTCGGGAGCAAACCTACGAGCAGTACTTC. Translating it yields CASSREQTYEQYF.

V is TRBV27 and J is TRBJ1-1, with D hard to call. CDR3 length: 14 amino acids. Trimming removed 4 bases at V and 0 bases at J, with 9 bases between. CDR1 and CDR2 (germline): MNHEY, SMNVEV (reference sequence). The CDR3 DNA reads as TGTGCCAGCAGTTCCCCAGGTCTGAACACTGAAGCTTTCTTT. It translates to CASSSPGLNTEAFF.

The chain is built from TRBV21-1 and TRBJ1-1; no DNA check was done on the table's D call, TRBD1. TRBV21-1 is a recognized pseudogene. The CDR3 contains 17 residues. CDR3 sequence: CASSNPVPRQGNTEAFF. The CDR3 nucleotides are TGTGCCAGCAGCAACCCGGTTCCTAGACAGGGGAACACTGAAGCTTTCTTT.

This chain links TRBV7-8 with TRBJ2-3; D may be TRBD1 (7 bases). Trimming stripped 2 bases from V and 9 bases from J, with 24 bases between. In germline, CDR1 is SGHVS, CDR2 FQNEAQ. This CDR3 spans 17 amino acids. This CDR3 is CASSLQGGGGVGETQYF. Here the CDR3 DNA reads TGTGCCAGCAGCTTACAGGGGGGAGGAGGTGTCGGGGAAACGCAGTATTTT.

The chain employs TRBV7-9 and TRBJ1-1; 9 positions match TRBD1. Germline CDR1 SEHNR, CDR2 FQNEAQ (reference sequence). V gave up 5 bases and J gave up 3 bases; unmatched junction bases: 1. The CDR3 totals 13 residues. The CDR3 region is CASSRTGDTEAFF. Here the CDR3 DNA reads TGTGCCAGCAGCAGGACAGGGGACACTGAAGCTTTCTTT.

This clone was seen only a few times. The chain combines TRBV9 with TRBJ2-3; 7 nucleotides line up with TRBD2. J gave up 6 bases and V 4 bases, and 14 bases lay outside the gene matches. The CDR3 sequence is 16 residues long. Germline CDR1 SGDLS, CDR2 YYNGEE. For the CDR3, the DNA is TGTGCCAGCAGCTTCACCGGGACTACTGGAGTGGATACGCAGTATTTT. This encodes CASSFTGTTGVDTQYF.

In its sample, this clone was seen once. The chain joins TRBV29-1 to TRBJ2-7, with a tentative D call TRBD2 (5 bases). The V gene lost 5 bases and the J gene lost 2 bases, with 19 bases spanning the gap. From germline, CDR1 is SQVTM and CDR2 ANQGSEA. This CDR3 has 15 residues. For the CDR3, the DNA is TGCAGCGTTAGAACGACCCCGGACTTCGCCTACGAGCAGTACTTC. Protein: CSVRTTPDFAYEQYF.

The chain is built from TRBV19 and TRBJ2-1, with D maybe TRBD2 (6 bases). The CDR3 runs to 15 residues. Germline V gene lookup returns CDR1 LNHDA and CDR2 SQIVND (reference sequence). The V gene lost 5 bases and the J gene lost 1 base, with 12 bases spanning the gap. CDR3 loop: CASSPERASYNEQFF. The DNA for the CDR3 is TGTGCCAGTAGTCCCGAGCGGGCATCCTACAATGAGCAGTTCTTC.

The chain couples TRBV7-9 to TRBJ1-5; D possibly corresponds to TRBD1 (5 bases). The CDR3 covers 15 residues. Germline lookup yields CDR1 SEHNR and CDR2 FQNEAQ (reference sequence). V lost 1 base to trimming and J lost 6 bases, with 13 bases between them. The CDR3 reads CASSLGGQGGQPQHF. In DNA form, the CDR3 reads TGTGCCAGCAGCTTAGGAGGGCAGGGAGGTCAGCCCCAGCATTTT.

The chain recombines TRBV3-1 (or the pseudogene TRBV3-2) with TRBJ1-1; no clear D gene. The V gene's germline CDR1 is LGHDT and CDR2 YNNKEL (reference sequence). The CDR3 extends over 18 amino acids. V lost 4 bases and J lost 0, with 21 bases in between. The chain's CDR3 is CASSRSGGSGSLNTEAFF. CDR3 in DNA: TGTGCCAGCAGCCGGAGTGGAGGGTCGGGGTCGCTGAACACTGAAGCTTTCTTT.

J is TRBJ2-2 and V is TRBV24-1; no clear D. CDR1 and CDR2 from the germline V gene are KGHDR and SFDVKD. This CDR3 spans 15 amino acids. The V gene lost 4 bases and the J gene lost 1 base, with 9 bases spanning the gap. The CDR3 is CATSESQKNTGELFF. CDR3 DNA sequence: TGTGCCACCAGTGAATCTCAGAAGAACACCGGGGAGCTGTTTTTT.

The CDR3 loop reads CASSPRDRGSYNEQFF. CDR3 bases: TGTGCCAGCAGCCCTCGGGACAGGGGGTCCTACAATGAGCAGTTCTTC. The V call is TRBV11-2, the J call TRBJ2-1, with 11 nucleotides matching TRBD1. This CDR3 region has 16 residues. CDR1 is SGHAT, CDR2 FQNNGV, per germline. The trim removed 5 bases at V and 1 base at J, leaving 4 bases unmatched.

This chain joins TRBV11-2 and TRBJ1-1, with TRBD1 as a possible D gene (5 bases). CDR3 length equals 15 residues. Trimming left V 5 bases short and J 0 bases short, with 13 bases between. From germline, CDR1 is SGHAT and CDR2 FQNNGV. CDR3 sequence reads: CASSTSGGVNTEAFF. For the CDR3, the DNA is TGTGCCAGCAGCACCTCGGGGGGTGTGAACACTGAAGCTTTCTTT.

The chain joins TRBV2 to TRBJ2-7; D is unresolved. The CDR3 length is 13 residues. Trimming took 6 bases from V and 2 from J, leaving 11 bases between them. Germline V gene data show CDR1 as SNHLY and CDR2 as FYNNEI. The DNA of the CDR3 is TGTGCCAGCAGCTACGCCAGGCCCTACGAGCAGTACTTC. It yields the protein CASSYARPYEQYF.

This sequence joins TRBV23-1 and TRBJ2-7; D may be TRBD1 (6 bases). TRBV23-1 is an ORF, and what it does is uncertain. V lost 3 bases, J lost 2 bases, and 23 bases lay in between. The CDR3 extends over 18 amino acids. The DNA for the CDR3 is TGCGCCAGCAGTCAGGGCAGGGGAACCTTCGATGGGGCCTACGAGCAGTACTTC. Translation: CASSQGRGTFDGAYEQYF.